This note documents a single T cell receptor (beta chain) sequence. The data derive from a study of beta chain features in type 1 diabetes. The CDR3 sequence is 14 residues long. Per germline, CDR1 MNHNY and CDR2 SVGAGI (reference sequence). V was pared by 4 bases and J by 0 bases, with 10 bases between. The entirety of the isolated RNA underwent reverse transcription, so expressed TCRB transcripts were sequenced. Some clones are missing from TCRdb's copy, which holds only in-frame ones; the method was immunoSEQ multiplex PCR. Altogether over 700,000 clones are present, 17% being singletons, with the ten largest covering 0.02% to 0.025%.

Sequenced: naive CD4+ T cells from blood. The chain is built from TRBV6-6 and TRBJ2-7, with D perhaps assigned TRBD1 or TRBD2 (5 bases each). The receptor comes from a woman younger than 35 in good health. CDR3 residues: CASSSARGSYEQYF. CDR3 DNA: TGTGCCAGCAGTTCCGCGAGGGGCTCCTACGAGCAGTACTTC.